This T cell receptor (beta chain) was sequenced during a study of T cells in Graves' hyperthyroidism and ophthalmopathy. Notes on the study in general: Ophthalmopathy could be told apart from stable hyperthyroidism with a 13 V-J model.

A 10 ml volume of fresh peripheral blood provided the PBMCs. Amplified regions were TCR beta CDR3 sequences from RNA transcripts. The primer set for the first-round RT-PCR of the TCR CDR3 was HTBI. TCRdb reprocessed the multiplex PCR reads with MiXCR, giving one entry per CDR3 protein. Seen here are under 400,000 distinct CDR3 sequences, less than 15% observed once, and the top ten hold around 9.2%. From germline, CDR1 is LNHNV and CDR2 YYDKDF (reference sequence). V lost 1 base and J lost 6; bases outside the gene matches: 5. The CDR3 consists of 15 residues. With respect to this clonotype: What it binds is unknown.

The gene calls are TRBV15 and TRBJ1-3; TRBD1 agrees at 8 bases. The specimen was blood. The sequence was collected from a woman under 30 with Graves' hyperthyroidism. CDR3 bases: TGTGCCACCAGCAGAGGAGGACAGGGTCAAAACACCATATATTTT. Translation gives CATSRGGQGQNTIYF.